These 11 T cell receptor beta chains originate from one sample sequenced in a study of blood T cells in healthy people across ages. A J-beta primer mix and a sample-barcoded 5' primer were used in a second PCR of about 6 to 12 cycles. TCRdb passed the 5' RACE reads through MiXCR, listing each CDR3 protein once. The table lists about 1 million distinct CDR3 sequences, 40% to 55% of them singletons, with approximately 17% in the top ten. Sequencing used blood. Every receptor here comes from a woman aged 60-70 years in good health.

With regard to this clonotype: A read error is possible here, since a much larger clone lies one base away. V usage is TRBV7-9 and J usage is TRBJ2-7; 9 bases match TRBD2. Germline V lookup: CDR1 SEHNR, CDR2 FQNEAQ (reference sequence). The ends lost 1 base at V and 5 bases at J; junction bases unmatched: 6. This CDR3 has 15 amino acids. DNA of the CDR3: TGTGCCAGCAGCTTAGAAGCGGGGGGTTCCGACGAGCAGTACTTC. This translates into CASSLEAGGSDEQYF.

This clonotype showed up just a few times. As DNA, the CDR3 is TGCAGCGTTGATAGCCTACTAGCGGGAGTCCACGAGCAGTACTTC. Its protein product is CSVDSLLAGVHEQYF. V gene TRBV29-1 combines with J gene TRBJ2-7, with 11 positions matching TRBD2. The CDR3 consists of 15 residues. CDR1 is SQVTM, CDR2 ANQGSEA, per germline. The V gene end was trimmed by 3 bases and the J gene end by 5 bases; junction bases not matched to a gene: 9.

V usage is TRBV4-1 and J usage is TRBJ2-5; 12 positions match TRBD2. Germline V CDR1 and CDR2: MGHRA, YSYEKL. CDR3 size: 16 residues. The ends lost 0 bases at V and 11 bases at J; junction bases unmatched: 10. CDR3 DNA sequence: TGCGCCAGCAGCCAAGATGCTAGCGGGAGGGGCAATGAGCAGTACTTC. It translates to CASSQDASGRGNEQYF.

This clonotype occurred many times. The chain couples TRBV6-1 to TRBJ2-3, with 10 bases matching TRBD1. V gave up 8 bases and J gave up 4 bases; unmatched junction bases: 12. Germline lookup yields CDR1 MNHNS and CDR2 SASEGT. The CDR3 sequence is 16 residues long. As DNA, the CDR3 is TGTGCCAGCCTTCGAAAATGGACAGGGGGTGCAGATACGCAGTATTTT. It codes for CASLRKWTGGADTQYF.

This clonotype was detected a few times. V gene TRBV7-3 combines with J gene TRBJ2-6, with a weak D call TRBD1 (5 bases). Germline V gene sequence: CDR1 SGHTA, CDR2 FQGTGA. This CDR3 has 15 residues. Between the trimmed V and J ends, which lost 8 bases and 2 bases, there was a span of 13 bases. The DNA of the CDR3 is TGTGCCAGCGCTACCCCAGGGCCTGGGGCCAACGTCCTGACTTTC. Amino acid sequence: CASATPGPGANVLTF.

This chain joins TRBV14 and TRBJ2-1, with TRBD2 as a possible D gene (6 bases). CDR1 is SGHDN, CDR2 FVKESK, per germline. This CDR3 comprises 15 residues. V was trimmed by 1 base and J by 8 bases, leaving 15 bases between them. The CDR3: CASSQAAGRRDEQFF. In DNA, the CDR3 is TGTGCCAGCAGCCAAGCGGCGGGACGGAGAGATGAGCAGTTCTTC.

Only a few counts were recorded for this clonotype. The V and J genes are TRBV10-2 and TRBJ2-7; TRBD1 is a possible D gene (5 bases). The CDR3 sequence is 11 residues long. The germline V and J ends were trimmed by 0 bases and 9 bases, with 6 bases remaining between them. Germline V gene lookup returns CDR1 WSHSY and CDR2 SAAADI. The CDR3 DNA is TGCGCCAGCAGTGAGTCAGGGGTGCAGTACTTC. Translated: CASSESGVQYF.

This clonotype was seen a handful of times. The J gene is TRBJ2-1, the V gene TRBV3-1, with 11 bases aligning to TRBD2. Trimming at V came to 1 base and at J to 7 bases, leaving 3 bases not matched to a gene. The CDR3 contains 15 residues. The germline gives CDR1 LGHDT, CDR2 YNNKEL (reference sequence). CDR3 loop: CASSQGVAGGNEQFF. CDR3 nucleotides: TGTGCCAGCAGCCAAGGGGTAGCGGGAGGGAATGAGCAGTTCTTC.

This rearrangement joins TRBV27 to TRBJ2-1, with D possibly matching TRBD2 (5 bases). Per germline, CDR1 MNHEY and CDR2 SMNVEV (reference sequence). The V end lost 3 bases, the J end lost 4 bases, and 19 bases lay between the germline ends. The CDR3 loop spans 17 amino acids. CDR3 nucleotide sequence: TGTGCCAGCAGTTTGCCCGTTGGGGTGAGGGCTTACAATGAGCAGTTCTTC. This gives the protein CASSLPVGVRAYNEQFF.

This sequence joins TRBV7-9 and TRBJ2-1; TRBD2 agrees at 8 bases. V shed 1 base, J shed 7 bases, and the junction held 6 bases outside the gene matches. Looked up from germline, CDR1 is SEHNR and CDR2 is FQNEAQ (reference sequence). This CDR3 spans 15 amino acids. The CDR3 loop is CASSLEGASGNEQFF. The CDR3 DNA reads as TGTGCCAGCAGCTTAGAAGGGGCTAGCGGGAATGAGCAGTTCTTC.

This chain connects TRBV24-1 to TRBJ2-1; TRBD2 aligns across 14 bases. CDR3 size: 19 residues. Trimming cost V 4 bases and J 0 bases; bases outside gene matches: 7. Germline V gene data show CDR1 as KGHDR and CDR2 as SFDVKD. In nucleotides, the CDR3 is TGTGCCACCAGTGACCCCGGGACTAGCGGGGGCAGCTCCTACAATGAGCAGTTCTTC. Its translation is CATSDPGTSGGSSYNEQFF.